This is a list of T cell receptor beta chains from one sample in a study of spatial heterogeneity in lung cancer. TCRdb itself ran the 5' RACE reads through MiXCR, one entry per CDR3 protein. The sample comprises more than 85,000 distinct CDR3 sequences, 7.5% to 10% of which are singletons, and about 7% rests with the top ten. The specimen was PBMCs, collected at surgery. All receptors come from a male donor with early-stage non-small cell lung cancer. The CDR3 runs from the conserved cysteine through the conserved F or W. D genes are given only for firm matches. Rows give clone size only sometimes, using once, few, many, or a class for an expanded clone.

.	TRBV5-4	TRBJ2-1	TRBD2	TGTGCCAGCAGCTTCGGGGGCGGGAGGATGAATGAGCAGTTCTTC	CASSFGGGRMNEQFF
few	TRBV9	TRBJ2-1	TRBD2	TGTGCCAGCAGCGTAGCTGGGGGGACTAGCGGGAGGAATGAGCAGTTCTTC	CASSVAGGTSGRNEQFF
few	TRBV29-1	TRBJ2-5	TRBD1	TGCAGCGTGGCCGGGACAGATCAAGAGACCCAGTACTTC	CSVAGTDQETQYF
few	TRBV5-1	TRBJ2-7	TRBD1	TGCGCCAGCAGCTCGGCCCCGGGACAGGGTTACGAGCAGTACTTC	CASSSAPGQGYEQYF
many	TRBV12-3/TRBV12-4	TRBJ2-1	TRBD2	TGTGCCAGCAGTTTGCTAGCGGGAGGGTACAATGAGCAGTTCTTC	CASSLLAGGYNEQFF
.	TRBV7-9	TRBJ1-1	TRBD1	TGTGCCAGCAGCCCCCAGGGGGGGCGGACTGAAGCTTTCTTT	CASSPQGGRTEAFF
.	TRBV6-2/TRBV6-3	TRBJ1-1	.	TGTGCCAGCAGTTACGCAGTTAACACTGAAGCTTTCTTT	CASSYAVNTEAFF
.	TRBV7-2	TRBJ2-5	.	TGTGCCAGCAGGGGCCCCTCACAAGAGACCCAGTACTTC	CASRGPSQETQYF
.	TRBV7-3	TRBJ2-3	TRBD1	TGTGCCAGCAGCAGTTCGGGGACAGGTGGAGATACGCAGTATTTT	CASSSSGTGGDTQYF
few	TRBV29-1	TRBJ1-1	.	TGCAGCGTTGAAGAGGTCTCGTTGAACACTGAAGCTTTCTTT	CSVEEVSLNTEAFF
.	TRBV28	TRBJ2-3	TRBD1	TGTGCCAGCTGCTGGACAGGGCGAACAGATACGCAGTATTTT	CASCWTGRTDTQYF
few	TRBV6-5	TRBJ1-2	TRBD1	TGTGCCAGCAGTCGGACAGGGGATGATGGCTACACCTTC	CASSRTGDDGYTF
many	TRBV5-4	TRBJ1-5	.	TGTGCCAGCAGCTTTGACGGGGGCAAACAGCCCCAGCATTTT	CASSFDGGKQPQHF
few	TRBV7-9	TRBJ2-1	TRBD2	TGTGCCAGCAGCTTAGGGGCGCGGGGGATATCCTACAATGAGCAGTTCTTC	CASSLGARGISYNEQFF
few	TRBV10-3	TRBJ2-5	.	TGTGCCATCAGCCCTCAGGGGGGGCAAGGAGAGACCCAGTACTTC	CAISPQGGQGETQYF
many	TRBV20-1	TRBJ2-1	.	TGCAGTGCTAGAGAGCTAGCCGATGAGCAGTTCTTC	CSARELADEQFF
.	TRBV6-1	TRBJ2-7	.	TGTGCCAGCAGTCGGGACCCAAAGGACCACGAGCAGTACTTC	CASSRDPKDHEQYF
few	TRBV19	TRBJ1-1	TRBD1	TGTGCCAGTAATTCGGACAGGACTAACACTGAAGCTTTCTTT	CASNSDRTNTEAFF
many	TRBV6-2/TRBV6-3	TRBJ2-1	.	TGTGCCAGCTCCCCGGAGGGGGTGCAGTTCTTC	CASSPEGVQFF
few	TRBV7-3	TRBJ2-1	TRBD2	TGTGCCAGCAGCCGCGGACTAGCGGGCTGGAATGAGCAGTTCTTC	CASSRGLAGWNEQFF
few	TRBV28	TRBJ1-6	.	TGTGCCAGCAGTTTATGGCAGGGATCACCCCTCCACTTT	CASSLWQGSPLHF
.	TRBV5-1	TRBJ2-7	.	TGCGCCAGCAGCTTGAGCAGGGATTTCTACGTGGAGCAGTACTTC	CASSLSRDFYVEQYF
many	TRBV10-3	TRBJ2-7	.	TGTGCCATCAGTGAGAGGGTCTACGAGCAGTACTTC	CAISERVYEQYF
few	TRBV10-3	TRBJ2-3	TRBD2	TGTGCCATCAGTTCCAGAGGCACTAGCGGGAGTGCCGGGCTTCTAACGCAGTATTTT	CAISSRGTSGSAGLLTQYF
few	TRBV5-4	TRBJ2-3	.	TGTGCCAGCAGCTTGAAGGCCGGCGGATCAGATACGCAGTATTTT	CASSLKAGGSDTQYF
few	TRBV4-2	TRBJ1-4	TRBD1	TGTGCCAGCAGCCAAGGTGGTAACAGGGGGAATGAAAAACTGTTTTTT	CASSQGGNRGNEKLFF
.	TRBV12-3/TRBV12-4	TRBJ2-5	TRBD1	TGTGCCAGCAGCCGGGACAGGGTGGAGACCCAGTACTTC	CASSRDRVETQYF
many	TRBV29-1	TRBJ2-2	.	TGCAGCGCCCTCGGACAGACAAACACCGGGGAGCTGTTTTTT	CSALGQTNTGELFF
few	TRBV2	TRBJ2-1	TRBD1	TGTGCCAGCAGAATCACAGGGGGAGGAAATGAGCAGTTCTTC	CASRITGGGNEQFF
few	TRBV7-2	TRBJ1-1	.	TGTGCCAGCAGCTTACTCGCTGGGGGGACTGAAGCTTTCTTT	CASSLLAGGTEAFF
many	TRBV11-1	TRBJ2-3	TRBD1	TGTGCCAGCAGCTTAGCGGGCAGGGGGACGATCGATACGCAGTATTTT	CASSLAGRGTIDTQYF
many	TRBV5-4	TRBJ2-5	TRBD1	TGTGCCAGCAGCTTGGGTTCAGGGGGTTTGGAGACCCAGTACTTC	CASSLGSGGLETQYF
.	TRBV12-3/TRBV12-4	TRBJ2-3	TRBD1	TGTGCCAGCAGGTGGGACAGGGGGGAGACGCAGTATTTT	CASRWDRGETQYF
.	TRBV7-2	TRBJ2-2	.	TGTGCCAGCAGCTTATCGGGTCGGACCGGGGAGCTGTTTTTT	CASSLSGRTGELFF
few	TRBV5-5	TRBJ2-7	.	TGTGCCAGCAGCTCCCACGGCGGGGGCCTATACGAGCAGTACTTC	CASSSHGGGLYEQYF
.	TRBV6-5	TRBJ2-1	.	TGTGCCAGCAGTTACCCCAGGTCGGATTACAATGAGCAGTTCTTC	CASSYPRSDYNEQFF
many	TRBV7-2	TRBJ2-1	TRBD2	TGTGCCAGCAGCTCGACTAGCGGGGGGGCCGTTCCCCCGCAGTTCTTC	CASSSTSGGAVPPQFF
.	TRBV5-1	TRBJ2-5	.	TGCGCCAGCAGCCTGGGAGAGGGGGGGCGAGAGACCCAGTACTTC	CASSLGEGGRETQYF
.	TRBV5-1	TRBJ2-5	.	TGCGCCAGCAGCTCCCGAAGTCCGGGAGAGACCCAGTACTTC	CASSSRSPGETQYF
many	TRBV9	TRBJ2-7	TRBD1	TGTGCCAGCAGCAAGGGACAGGGAAACTCCGAGCAGTACTTC	CASSKGQGNSEQYF
many	TRBV4-3	TRBJ1-4	.	TGCGCCAGCAGCCAAATGGGCAACAGCCCAAAACTGTTTTTT	CASSQMGNSPKLFF
few	TRBV3-1	TRBJ1-2	.	TGTGCCAGCAGCCAGCAGAAGGGCTATGGCTACACCTTC	CASSQQKGYGYTF
.	TRBV7-9	TRBJ2-7	TRBD1	TGTGCCAGCAGCACGGGACAGAGCTCCTACGAGCAGTACTTC	CASSTGQSSYEQYF
many	TRBV28	TRBJ1-1	TRBD1	TGTGCCAGCAGTTTCTGGGACAGGGGAAACACTGAAGCTTTCTTT	CASSFWDRGNTEAFF
.	TRBV19	TRBJ2-4	.	TGTGCCAGTAGTATACAGGGGGCCAAAAACATTCAGTACTTC	CASSIQGAKNIQYF
many	TRBV12-3/TRBV12-4	TRBJ2-2	.	TGTGCCAGCAGCCCCCGGGCCAGTAACACCGGGGAGCTGTTTTTT	CASSPRASNTGELFF
few	TRBV5-1	TRBJ1-1	.	TGCGCCAGCAGCTTAAGGCAGGGCGAAAGCACTGAAGCTTTCTTT	CASSLRQGESTEAFF
few	TRBV20-1	TRBJ1-2	TRBD1	TGCAGTGCGGCACGGACAGGCTCCGGCTACACCTTC	CSAARTGSGYTF